This TCR beta chain was obtained from a study of beta chain features in type 1 diabetes. Study-level findings and limits: A moderate, significant TCRB CDR3 shortening appeared in type 1 diabetes across four CD4+ subsets.

Germline CDR1 reads MGHRA; CDR2 reads YSYEKL. This CDR3 spans 13 amino acids. V was clipped by 0 bases and J by 10 bases, with 12 bases between them. All of the isolated RNA was reverse transcribed, so expressed TCRB transcripts were sequenced. Profiling relied on immunoSEQ multiplex PCR, and the TCRdb table lists in-frame clones only, not all of them. Here the sample spans 350,000 to 450,000 clones, over 13% being singletons. Concerning this clone: Its antigen is not identified.

The chain employs TRBV4-1 and TRBJ1-2, with D possibly TRBD1 on 6 matching bases. Sample: naive CD4+ T cells from blood. The receptor was derived from a woman between 18 and 29 years old in good health. CDR3 nucleotides: TGCGCCAGCAGCCAAGATCGAGGGACACCCTACACCTTC. Encoded protein: CASSQDRGTPYTF.